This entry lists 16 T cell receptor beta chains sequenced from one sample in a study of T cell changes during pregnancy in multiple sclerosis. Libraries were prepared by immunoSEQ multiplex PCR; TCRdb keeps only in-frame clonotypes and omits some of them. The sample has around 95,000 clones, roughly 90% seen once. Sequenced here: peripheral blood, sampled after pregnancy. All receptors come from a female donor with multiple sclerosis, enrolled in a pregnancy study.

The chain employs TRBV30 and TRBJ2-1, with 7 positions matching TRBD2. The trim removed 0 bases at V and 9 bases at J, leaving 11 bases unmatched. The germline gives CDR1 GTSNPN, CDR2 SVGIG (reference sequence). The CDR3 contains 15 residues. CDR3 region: CAWSVQGGRSGEQFF. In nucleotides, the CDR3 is TGTGCCTGGAGTGTACAAGGCGGGAGAAGCGGTGAGCAGTTCTTC.

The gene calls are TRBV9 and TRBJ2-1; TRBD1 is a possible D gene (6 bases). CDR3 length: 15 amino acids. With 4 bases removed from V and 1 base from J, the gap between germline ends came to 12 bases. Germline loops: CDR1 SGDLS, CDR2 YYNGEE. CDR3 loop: CASSPSQGSYNEQFF. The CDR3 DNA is TGTGCCAGCAGCCCCTCGCAGGGGTCCTACAATGAGCAGTTCTTC.

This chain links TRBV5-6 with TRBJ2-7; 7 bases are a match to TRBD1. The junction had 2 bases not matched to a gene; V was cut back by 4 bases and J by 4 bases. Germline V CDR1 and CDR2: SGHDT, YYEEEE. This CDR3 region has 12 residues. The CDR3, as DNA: TGTGCCAGCAGCGCGGACAGGTACGAGCAGTACTTC. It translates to CASSADRYEQYF. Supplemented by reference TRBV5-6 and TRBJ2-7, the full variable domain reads DAGVTQSPTHLIKTRGQQVTLRCSPKSGHDTVSWYQQALGQGPQFIFQYYEEEERQRGNFPDRFSGHQFPNYSSELNVNALLLGDSALYLCASSADRYEQYFGPGTRLTVT.

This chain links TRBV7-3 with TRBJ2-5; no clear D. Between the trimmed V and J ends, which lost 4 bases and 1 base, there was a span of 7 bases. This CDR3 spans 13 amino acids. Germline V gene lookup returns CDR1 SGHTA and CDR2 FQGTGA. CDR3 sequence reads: CASSSRAQETQYF. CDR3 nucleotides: TGTGCCAGCAGCTCACGAGCCCAAGAGACCCAGTACTTC.

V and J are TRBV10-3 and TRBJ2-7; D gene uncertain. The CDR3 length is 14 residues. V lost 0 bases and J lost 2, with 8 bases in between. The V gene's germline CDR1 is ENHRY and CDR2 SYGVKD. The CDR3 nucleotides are TGTGCCATCAGTGAGTCAGGTCAGGCCTACGAGCAGTACTTC. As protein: CAISESGQAYEQYF.

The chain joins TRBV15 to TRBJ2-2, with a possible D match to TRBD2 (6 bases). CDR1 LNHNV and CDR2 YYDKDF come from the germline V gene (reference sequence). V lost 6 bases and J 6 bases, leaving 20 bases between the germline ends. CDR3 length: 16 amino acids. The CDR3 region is CATSTTRKVISGELFF. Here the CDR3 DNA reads TGTGCCACCAGTACGACTAGGAAGGTGATCTCCGGGGAGCTGTTTTTT.

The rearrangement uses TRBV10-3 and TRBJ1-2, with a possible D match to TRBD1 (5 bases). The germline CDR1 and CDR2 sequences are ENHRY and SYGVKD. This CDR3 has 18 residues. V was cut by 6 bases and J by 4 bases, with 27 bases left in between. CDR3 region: CAIRPTRGLTEGGYGYTF. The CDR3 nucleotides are TGTGCCATCAGACCGACCCGGGGACTCACAGAGGGTGGCTATGGCTACACCTTC.

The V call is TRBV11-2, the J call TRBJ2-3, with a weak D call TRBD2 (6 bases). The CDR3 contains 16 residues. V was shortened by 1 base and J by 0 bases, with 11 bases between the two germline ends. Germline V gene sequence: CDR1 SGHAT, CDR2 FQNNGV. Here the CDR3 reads CASSLARDGSTDTQYF. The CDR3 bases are TGTGCCAGCAGCTTAGCGCGGGACGGGAGCACAGATACGCAGTATTTT.

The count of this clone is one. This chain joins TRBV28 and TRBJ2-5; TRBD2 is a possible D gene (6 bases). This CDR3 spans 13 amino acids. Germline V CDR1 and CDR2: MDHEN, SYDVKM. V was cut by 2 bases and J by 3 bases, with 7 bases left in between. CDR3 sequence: CASSLGGEETQYF. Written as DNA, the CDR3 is TGTGCCAGCAGTTTAGGAGGGGAAGAGACCCAGTACTTC.

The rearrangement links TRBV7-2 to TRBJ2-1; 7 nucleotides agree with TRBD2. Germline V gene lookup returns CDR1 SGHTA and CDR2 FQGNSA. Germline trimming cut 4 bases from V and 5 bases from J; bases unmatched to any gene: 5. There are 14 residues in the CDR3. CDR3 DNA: TGTGCCAGCAGCTCTCCGCGGGGGAACAATGAGCAGTTCTTC. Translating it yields CASSSPRGNNEQFF.

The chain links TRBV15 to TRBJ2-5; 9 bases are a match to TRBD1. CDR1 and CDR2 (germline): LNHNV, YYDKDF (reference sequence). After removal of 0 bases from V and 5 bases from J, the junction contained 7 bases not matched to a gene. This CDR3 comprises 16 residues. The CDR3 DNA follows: TGTGCCACCAGCAGAGATCGAGGGACAGGGTCGGAGACCCAGTACTTC. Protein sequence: CATSRDRGTGSETQYF.

CDR3 bases: TGTGCCAGCAGCTTAAGACTAGCGGGAGTAAGGACAGATACGCAGTATTTT. Translated, it gives CASSLRLAGVRTDTQYF. The rearrangement uses TRBV7-8 and TRBJ2-3; 12 bases align to TRBD2. Germline V gene lookup returns CDR1 SGHVS and CDR2 FQNEAQ. The CDR3 covers 17 residues. Trimming cost V 2 bases and J 3 bases; bases outside gene matches: 6.

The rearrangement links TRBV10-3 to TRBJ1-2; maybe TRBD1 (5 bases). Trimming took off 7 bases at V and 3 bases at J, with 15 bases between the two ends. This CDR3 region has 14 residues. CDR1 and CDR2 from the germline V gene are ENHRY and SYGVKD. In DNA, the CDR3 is TGTGCCATCACGGGGGACCCCCGGGACTATGGCTACACCTTC. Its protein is CAITGDPRDYGYTF.

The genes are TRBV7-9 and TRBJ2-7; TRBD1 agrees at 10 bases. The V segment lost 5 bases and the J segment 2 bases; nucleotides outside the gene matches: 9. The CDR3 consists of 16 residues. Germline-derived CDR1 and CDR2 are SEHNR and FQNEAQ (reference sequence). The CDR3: CASSISPGQGTYEQYF. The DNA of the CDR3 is TGTGCCAGCAGCATATCACCGGGACAGGGGACCTACGAGCAGTACTTC.

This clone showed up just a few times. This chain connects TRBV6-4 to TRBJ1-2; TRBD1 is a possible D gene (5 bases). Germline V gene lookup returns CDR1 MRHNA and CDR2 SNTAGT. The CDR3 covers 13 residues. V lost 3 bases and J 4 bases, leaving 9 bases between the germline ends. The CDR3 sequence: CASSECQGYGYTF. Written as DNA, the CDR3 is TGTGCCAGCAGTGAGTGCCAGGGCTATGGCTACACCTTC.

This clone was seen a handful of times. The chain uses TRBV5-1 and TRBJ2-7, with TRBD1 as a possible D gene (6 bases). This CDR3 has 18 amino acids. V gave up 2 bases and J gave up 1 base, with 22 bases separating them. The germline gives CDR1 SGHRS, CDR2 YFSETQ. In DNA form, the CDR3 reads TGCGCCAGCAGCTTCCTACCCACAGGGTCTATTTCGTCCTACGAGCAGTACTTC. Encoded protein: CASSFLPTGSISSYEQYF. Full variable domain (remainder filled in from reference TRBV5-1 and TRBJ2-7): KAGVTQTPRYLIKTRGQQVTLSCSPISGHRSVSWYQQTPGQGLQFLFEYFSETQRNKGNFPGRFSGRQFSNSRSEMNVSTLELGDSALYLCASSFLPTGSISSYEQYFGPGTRLTVT.